This T cell receptor (beta chain) was sequenced in a study of T-cell memory formation after mild COVID-19. Study at large: Largely, the TCR clusters proved donor specific.

Amplification by 5'RACE using constant-segment primers produced TCR alpha and TCR beta cDNA libraries that carried sample barcodes and UMIs. TCRdb ran MiXCR on the 5' RACE reads and lists one entry per CDR3 protein. The sample contains more than 70,000 distinct CDR3 sequences, approximately 15% of which appear only once. General study points: Chiefly within CM and EM were the contracting CD4+ clones; CD8+ ones were within EMRA. Some SARS-CoV-2-responding clones were already detected in memory before infection.

A note on this clonotype: Its antigen is currently unknown.

CDR3 length equals 16 residues. Trimming took 6 bases from V and 2 from J; bases not matched to a gene: 5. CDR1 and CDR2 (germline): SNHLY, FYNNEI. This receptor was identified in an adult woman who had mild COVID-19 (a few samples of this study predate the infection). Cell type and time point are not known. Sequenced sample: PBMCs or a T cell subset sorted from them (not recorded which). The chain employs TRBV2 and TRBJ2-3; 13 bases are a match to TRBD2. In DNA form, the CDR3 reads TGTGCCAGCAGACCTGGGACTAGCGGGAACACAGATACGCAGTATTTT. This codes for CASRPGTSGNTDTQYF.